Sequencing of this TCR beta chain was carried out in a study of siplizumab effects on memory and regulatory T cells. Germline CDR1 reads LNHDA; CDR2 reads SQIVND (reference sequence). The CDR3 is 14 amino acids. V shed 6 bases, J shed 2 bases, and the junction held 3 bases outside the gene matches. Around 10^5 TCR templates underwent assay in every sample. Sequenced by immunoSEQ multiplex PCR; TCRdb stores in-frame clones only, minus some. The sample holds some 100,000 clones, about 91% seen once. Findings and limits, study-wide: Under siplizumab, alloreactive sequences traced to unstimulated CD4+ memory cells were significantly reduced. Only a minor fraction of alloreactive clones mapped to unstimulated subsets.

With regard to this clone: The antigen remains undetermined.

Material for sequencing was CD4+ T cells sorted from blood. The source of this sequence is a human donor in good health. The chain combines TRBV19 with TRBJ1-2; TRBD1 matches at 10 bases. CDR3 residues: CASRPDRGNYGYTF. The CDR3 DNA sequence: TGTGCCAGTAGGCCGGACAGGGGGAACTATGGCTACACCTTC.